This T cell receptor beta chain comes out of a study of shared clonotypes between healthy human individuals. Study outcomes and limitations: Even with large depth, rarefaction showed that sorted-subset sequencing was incomplete. Roughly 5% of naive CD4 clonotypes were shared across four donors. The researchers took only blood, and tissue repertoires probably look different.

The naive CD8 fraction comprised CD45RO-negative cells positively selected for CCR7 and excluded terminally differentiated effector memory CD45RA+ cells. The study drew its donors from healthy HIV-negative adults without recent acute infections or vaccinations. A remark on this clone: Its specificity is unknown.

Profiling relied on immunoSEQ multiplex PCR, and the TCRdb table lists in-frame clones only, not all of them. The profile covers about 750,000 clones, with 90% to 95% appearing a single time and under 30% taken by the ten largest. Germline lookup yields CDR1 SGHVS and CDR2 FNYEAQ. V shed 5 bases and J shed 2 bases, with 22 bases lying between them. The CDR3 is made up of 18 amino acids. The rearrangement joins TRBV7-6 to TRBJ2-1, with a possible D match to TRBD2 (6 bases). The sequencing input was naive CD8+ T cells sorted from blood. The receptor comes from a man aged 30 to 45 in good health. The CDR3 coding sequence is TGTGCCAGCAGCCTCCAAGGTGTTGGCGGGGTTACCTACAATGAGCAGTTCTTC. It yields the protein CASSLQGVGGVTYNEQFF.